This is a list of T cell receptor beta chains from one sample in a study of cytomegalovirus exposure and HLA in healthy donors. This table comes from immunoSEQ multiplex PCR, and its TCRdb copy is limited to in-frame clones, with some not included. This sample carries approximately 110,000 clones, 55% to 65% of them seen once, and the ten largest clones take 2.2%. The sequenced sample was PBMCs. The receptors shown here come from a woman aged 30 to 39 in good health and CMV-seronegative. CDR3s include the opening cysteine and the closing phenylalanine or tryptophan.

length	V	CDR3
12	TRBV2	CASRDRGYEQYF
15	TRBV4-3	CASSQVRGAEETQYF
13	TRBV6-4	CASSDASGTEAFF
15	TRBV7-5	CARSLVLACHDTQYF
18	TRBV7-8	CASSLVSGAGGPSYEQYF
12	TRBV18	CASSPDRNEQYF
14	TRBV19	CASSRDSSNQPQHF
14	TRBV5-4	CASSRREGDYGYTF
16	TRBV27	CASQTGTGGAGTEAFF
14	TRBV2	CASSEEVRAYEQYF
19	TRBV27	CASRQVPITSSSYNSPLHF
16	TRBV6-6	CASSFGLTGGTDTQYF
13	TRBV7-6	CASSSGLAGTQFF
15	TRBV5-1	CASSFTGESYNEQFF
14	TRBV27	CASSLYRADEKLFF
14	TRBV27	CASSQDSFQETQYF
15	TRBV7-2	CASGTTSGRFNEQFF
17	TRBV15	CATSREMGLAGKNTQYF